The clone carrying this TCR beta chain came up a few times. Antigen unknown. Whole blood, unfractionated, served as the material for total RNA extraction. The data belong to a study of human T cells and chemical hapten exposure. In the study overall: Small pooled library volume differences chiefly drove per-sample TCR yield variation.

The CDR3 length is 14 residues. CDR1 SQVTM and CDR2 ANQGSEA come from the germline V gene. Trimming took 3 bases from V and 3 from J, leaving 13 bases between them. General study results and limits: Counts of TCRs above 1 in 1000 frequency stayed unchanged with DPC sensitization.

Attachment of unique molecular identifiers to individual cDNA molecules was performed in the library. How the authors handled the data: Some 100,000 TCRs per sample was the median, with a range of about 20,000 to 690,600. TCRdb re-called the 5' RACE reads with MiXCR, one entry per CDR3 protein. TCRdb's processing, not the authors' own work, is the source of the V and J calls. The sample shows about 80,000 distinct CDR3 sequences, around 15% of them seen only once. J is TRBJ2-3 and V is TRBV29-1; tentatively, D is TRBD1 (7 bases). This TCR was recovered from a female donor in good health. The CDR3 DNA sequence: TGCAGCGTTGACGGTGCAGGGGGGACAGATACGCAGTATTTT. Translated, it gives CSVDGAGGTDTQYF.